These 10 T cell receptor beta chains share one sample of origin, sequenced in a study of T cells in women clearing cervical HPV infection. Method: immunoSEQ multiplex PCR; TCRdb's copy keeps in-frame clones and lacks some. The listing records over 10,000 clones. Sequenced material: blood buffy coat. The receptors were sampled from a woman between 18 and 75 years old with a cervical HPV16 infection that either progressed to CIN3+ or cleared (not recorded which).

As for this clone: The DNA ends 3 residues before the CDR3 does, and the rest of the CDR3 is filled in from the germline J gene. The chain joins TRBV20-1 to TRBJ2-4; the D gene is possibly TRBD2 (5 bases). The CDR3 has 15 amino acids. Germline V gives CDR1 DFQATT, CDR2 SNEGSKA (reference sequence). The V end was cut by 0 bases, the J end by 5 bases, with 14 bases between. Partial CDR3 DNA: TGCAGTGCTAGAGATTTCGGAGGACTCGAAAACATT. It translates to CSARDFGGLENI. The whole CDR3 protein reads CSARDFGGLENIQYF.

Incomplete CDR3 DNA: TGCGCCAGCAGCTTGGGACTAGCTACAGATACG. Protein product: CASSLGLATDT. The entire CDR3 protein reads CASSLGLATDTQYF. This rearrangement joins TRBV5-1 to TRBJ2-3, with 7 bases lining up with TRBD2. The read halts 3 residues ahead of the CDR3 end, with the missing end drawn from the germline J gene. CDR1 SGHRS and CDR2 YFSETQ come from the germline V gene. V gave up 0 bases and J gave up 3 bases; unmatched junction bases: 1. The CDR3 runs to 14 residues.

For this clone: The read is 3 residues too short to cover the CDR3 end, so that end is filled in from the germline J gene. The rearrangement joins TRBV12-5 to TRBJ2-1; maybe TRBD2 (5 bases). Germline V lookup: CDR1 LGHNT, CDR2 FRNRAP. The ends were cut back, 4 bases at V and 0 bases at J, with 16 bases in the middle. This CDR3 contains 17 residues. This CDR3 reads CASGSMTRGGSYNEQFF. CDR3 bases read: TGTGCTAGTGGTTCCATGACCCGGGGTGGCTCCTACAATGAG.

Points on this clone: The read falls 3 residues short of the CDR3 end, and the missing part is taken from the germline J gene. This chain uses TRBV18 with TRBJ1-2; D is undetermined. CDR1 is KGHSH and CDR2 is LQKENI in the germline V gene. This CDR3 has 13 amino acids. The covered CDR3 bases are TGTGCCAGCTCACGAGGCGGAGACTACGAC. It specifies CASSRGGDYD. The CDR3, in full, reads CASSRGGDYDYTF.

Points on this clone: The read comes to an end 3 residues before the CDR3 does, leaving the germline J gene to fill in the end. The V and J genes are TRBV7-2 and TRBJ1-2; D is perhaps TRBD1 (5 bases). CDR3 size: 13 residues. V gave up 5 bases and J gave up 6 bases, with 13 bases separating them. The germline gives CDR1 SGHTA, CDR2 FQGNSA. The sequenced part of the CDR3 DNA is TGTGCCAGCAGCCCGAGGGGTGGGGATGGC. Translating it yields CASSPRGGDG. In full, the CDR3 reads CASSPRGGDGYTF.

On this clone itself: The observed sequence ends 3 residues before the CDR3 terminus, with the missing tail filled in from the germline J gene. The J gene is TRBJ2-5, the V gene TRBV15, with TRBD2 matching 8 bases. Losses at the gene ends were 0 bases for V and 5 bases for J; bases not matched to a gene: 8. The CDR3 length is 16 residues. From germline, CDR1 is LNHNV and CDR2 YYDKDF (reference sequence). The sequenced part of the CDR3 DNA is TGTGCCACCAGCAGAGATGGTGCAAGCGGGGGTGAGACC. Translated, it gives CATSRDGASGGET. The entire CDR3 protein is CATSRDGASGGETQYF. Complete variable domain (other parts from reference TRBV15 and TRBJ2-5): DAMVIQNPRYQVTQFGKPVTLSCSQTLNHNVMYWYQQKSSQAPKLLFHYYDKDFNNEADTPDNFQSRRPNTSFCFLDIRSPGLGDTAMYLCATSRDGASGGETQYFGPGTRLLVL.

With regard to this clone: The read ends 3 residues early relative to the CDR3; the germline J gene fills the gap. The chain is built from TRBV20-1 and TRBJ1-1, with no clear D. Per germline, CDR1 DFQATT and CDR2 SNEGSKA (reference sequence). CDR3 size: 14 residues. The V end was cut by 0 bases, the J end by 4 bases, with 12 bases between. The DNA read from the CDR3 is TGCAGTGCTAGAGATCCCACCTCGGTCACTGAA. This sequence encodes CSARDPTSVTE. The complete CDR3 sequence is CSARDPTSVTEAFF.

For this clone: The CDR3 end falls 3 residues outside the read, so it is completed with the germline J gene. The J gene is TRBJ2-3, the V gene TRBV2; the match to TRBD1 covers 12 bases. This CDR3 spans 16 amino acids. Germline assignment: CDR1 SNHLY and CDR2 FYNNEI. The CDR3 bases that were read are TGTGCCAGCAGGCTGATGCCGGGACAGGGGGCGCAGACG. It specifies CASRLMPGQGAQT. The complete CDR3 reads CASRLMPGQGAQTQYF.

With respect to this clone: The read halts 3 residues ahead of the CDR3 end, with the missing end drawn from the germline J gene. The V gene is TRBV5-6, the J gene TRBJ2-1; the D gene is possibly TRBD1 (6 bases). There are 14 residues in the CDR3. With 3 bases removed from V and 2 bases from J, the gap between germline ends came to 9 bases. Germline assignment: CDR1 SGHDT and CDR2 YYEEEE. Here the CDR3 reads CASSSGTTYNEQFF. The covered CDR3 bases are TGTGCCAGCAGCTCCGGGACAACCTACAATGAG.

This clone ranks as medium-sized in terms of frequency. The read ends 3 residues shy of where the CDR3 ends; the end is completed using the germline J gene. The chain employs TRBV29-1 and TRBJ1-1, with a weak D call TRBD1 (6 bases). The CDR3 runs to 14 residues. The V gene's germline CDR1 is SQVTM and CDR2 ANQGSEA. Trimming shortened V by 4 bases and J by 5 bases, and 17 bases separated the two germline ends. CDR3 sequence: CSVGDTGLSTEAFF. CDR3 DNA, as far as it was read: TGCAGCGTTGGGGACACAGGGTTGAGTACTGAA.